The present T cell receptor (beta chain) was sequenced within a study of blood T cell repertoires in COVID-19. Study overall: Specimens from acute and convalescent COVID-19 originated in the United States, Italy and Spain. In each case, the material was cDNA or gDNA derived from T cells, B-cell-depleted T cells, or PBMCs.

Looked up from germline, CDR1 is SQVTM and CDR2 is ANQGSEA. V lost 7 bases to trimming and J lost 3 bases; unmatched junction nucleotides: 2. The CDR3 runs to 12 residues. As processed by the authors: Reference gene primers were amplified, and this amplification served to estimate nucleated cell counts. Sequencing used immunoSEQ multiplex PCR; TCRdb keeps in-frame clones, though not all of them. V, J and clone size are those of that table, while D and trimming were read from the DNA. The table includes 90,000 to 150,000 clones, around 81% detected once. The chain couples TRBV29-1 to TRBJ2-2; 7 bases are a match to TRBD1. Sequenced input: peripheral blood. This TCR came from a human donor in a cohort sampled during active COVID-19. The CDR3 sequence is CSATGHTGELFF. CDR3 bases: TGCAGCGCGACAGGGCACACCGGGGAGCTGTTTTTT.